This T cell receptor (beta chain) was sequenced during a study of control samples from healthy donors and cancer patients. Libraries were prepared by immunoSEQ multiplex PCR; TCRdb keeps only in-frame clonotypes and omits some of them. This table holds more than 75,000 clones, around 90% found once. The CDR3 is 17 residues long. Germline V gene lookup returns CDR1 GTSNPN and CDR2 SVGIG (reference sequence). J was trimmed by 5 bases and V by 3 bases; bases with no gene match: 10. The source of this sequence is a woman aged 60-70 years with head and neck cancer. Sample: PBMCs. This chain joins TRBV30 and TRBJ2-1, with 13 nucleotides matching TRBD2. CDR3: CAWSRPPTSGGNNEQFF. The CDR3 DNA sequence: TGTGCCTGGAGCCGCCCCCCGACTAGCGGGGGGAACAATGAGCAGTTCTTC.